A selection of T cell receptor beta chains follows, all from one sample in a study of blood T cell repertoires in COVID-19. Clones were read by immunoSEQ multiplex PCR, and TCRdb kept only the in-frame ones, dropping some. The sample carries some 340,000 clones, roughly 90% recorded once. The sequenced material came from PBMCs or T cells enriched from blood (not recorded which). These receptors came from a woman in her thirties who had been exposed to COVID-19. Both conserved end residues are part of each CDR3. D genes are given only for firm matches. Expanded clones get a size class; other rows say once, few or many, or leave the size out.

once | TRBJ2-5 | NA | TRBV3-1/TRBV3-2 | CASSQEVPTGTQYF | TGTGCCAGCAGCCAAGAAGTCCCTACGGGGACCCAGTACTTC
NA | TRBJ2-1 | TRBD2 | TRBV27 | CASSLLTSGGTYNEQFF | TGTGCCAGCAGTCTGTTGACTAGCGGGGGGACCTACAATGAGCAGTTCTTC
NA | TRBJ1-4 | TRBD1 | TRBV7-9 | CASTLGQGNEKLFF | TGTGCCAGCACCTTAGGACAGGGGAATGAAAAACTGTTTTTT
NA | TRBJ2-5 | TRBD2 | TRBV12-3/TRBV12-4 | CASSGSGEETQYF | TGTGCCAGCAGCGGTAGCGGGGAAGAGACCCAGTACTTC
NA | TRBJ2-7 | NA | TRBV19 | CASRAGRNYEQYF | TGTGCCAGTAGGGCAGGGCGGAACTACGAGCAGTACTTC
NA | TRBJ1-5 | TRBD1 | TRBV7-9 | CASSSGTEGNQPQHF | TGTGCCAGCAGCTCCGGGACAGAGGGCAATCAGCCCCAGCATTTT
once | TRBJ1-2 | TRBD1 | TRBV19 | CASSPLTGIDGYTF | TGTGCCAGTAGTCCCTTGACAGGGATCGATGGCTACACCTTC
once | TRBJ2-7 | NA | TRBV6-5 | CASIHSGQNYEQYF | TGTGCCAGCATCCACTCAGGACAAAACTACGAGCAGTACTTC
NA | TRBJ1-1 | TRBD1 | TRBV19 | CASSTGTGVAEAFF | TGTGCCAGTAGTACCGGTACAGGGGTCGCTGAAGCTTTCTTT
NA | TRBJ1-1 | NA | TRBV13 | CASLLGAGNTEAFF | TGTGCCAGCCTTTTGGGGGCGGGGAACACTGAAGCTTTCTTT
NA | TRBJ2-5 | NA | TRBV7-8 | CASSLSLWRFSQETQYF | TGTGCCAGCAGCTTATCACTTTGGAGATTTTCGCAAGAGACCCAGTACTTC
once | TRBJ1-4 | NA | TRBV5-4 | CASSLGGSTNEKLFF | TGTGCCAGCAGCTTGGGGGGCTCTACTAATGAAAAACTGTTTTTT
once | TRBJ2-7 | NA | TRBV7-8 | CASSPPPAYEQYF | TGTGCCAGCAGCCCCCCCCCGGCCTACGAGCAGTACTTC
NA | TRBJ2-7 | NA | TRBV28 | CASSLLGTFAYEQYF | TGTGCCAGCAGTTTATTAGGGACTTTTGCCTACGAGCAGTACTTC
NA | TRBJ1-1 | NA | TRBV7-6 | CASSLGAMNTEAFF | TGTGCCAGCAGCTTAGGGGCGATGAACACTGAAGCTTTCTTT
once | TRBJ2-1 | NA | TRBV10-3 | CAISSPVGEQFF | TGTGCCATCAGCTCCCCGGTCGGTGAGCAGTTCTTC
NA | TRBJ1-1 | NA | TRBV27 | CASRRGTETFF | TGTGCCAGCAGGCGGGGGACTGAAACTTTCTTT
NA | TRBJ1-6 | NA | TRBV2 | CASIAEAGSAPLHF | TGTGCCAGCATCGCAGAGGCTGGTTCGGCGCCCCTCCACTTT
NA | TRBJ2-1 | NA | TRBV6-5 | CASTADEGYNEQFF | TGTGCCAGCACCGCCGACGAGGGCTACAATGAGCAGTTCTTC
NA | TRBJ1-1 | TRBD1 | TRBV14 | CASSPGQVRTEAFF | TGTGCCAGCAGCCCGGGACAGGTGAGGACTGAAGCTTTCTTT